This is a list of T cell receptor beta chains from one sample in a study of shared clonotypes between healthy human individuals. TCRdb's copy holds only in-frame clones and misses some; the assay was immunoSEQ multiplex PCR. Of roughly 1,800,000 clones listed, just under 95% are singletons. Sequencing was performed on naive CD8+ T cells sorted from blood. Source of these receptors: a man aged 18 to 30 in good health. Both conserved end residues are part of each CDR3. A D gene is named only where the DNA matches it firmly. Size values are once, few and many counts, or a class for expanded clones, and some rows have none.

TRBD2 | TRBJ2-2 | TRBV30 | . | TGTGCCTGGAGGGGACTAGCGGGGACCATCGGGGAGCTGTTTTTT | CAWRGLAGTIGELFF
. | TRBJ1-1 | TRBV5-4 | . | TGTGCCAGCACCCCCCAGGGGTGGGACACTGAAGCTTTCTTT | CASTPQGWDTEAFF
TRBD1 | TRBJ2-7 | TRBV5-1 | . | TGCGCCAGCAGCCTGGGACAGGGATACTACGAGCAGTACTTC | CASSLGQGYYEQYF
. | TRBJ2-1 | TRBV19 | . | TGTGCCAGTAGTATAAGTGGAACTTCCTTCAATGAGCAGTTCTTC | CASSISGTSFNEQFF
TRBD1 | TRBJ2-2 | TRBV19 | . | TGTGCCAGTAGCCCAGGGGGTTTTAACACCGGGGAGCTGTTTTTT | CASSPGGFNTGELFF
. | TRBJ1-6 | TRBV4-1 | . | TGCGCCAGCAGCCAGACGGACCGCGAGAATTCACCCCTCCACTTT | CASSQTDRENSPLHF
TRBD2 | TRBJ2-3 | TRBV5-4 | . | TGTGCCAGCAGCGCCGGGACTAGCGGGAGGAGGGGCCCAGATACGCAGTATTTT | CASSAGTSGRRGPDTQYF
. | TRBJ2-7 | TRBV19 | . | TGTGCCAGTAGTATCGTAGGAAGAGGCGAGCAGTACTTC | CASSIVGRGEQYF
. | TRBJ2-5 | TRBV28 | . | TGTGCCAGCAGTTTAATAGGCGCCCAGTACTTC | CASSLIGAQYF
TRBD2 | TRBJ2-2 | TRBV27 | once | TGTGCCAGCAGTTTGCTTAGCGGGGGTAGCAACACCGGGGAGCTGTTTTTT | CASSLLSGGSNTGELFF
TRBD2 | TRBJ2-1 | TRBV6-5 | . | TGTGCCAGCAGTTACCCGGGACTAGGGTCCAATGAGCAGTTCTTC | CASSYPGLGSNEQFF
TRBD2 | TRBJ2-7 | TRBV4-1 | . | TGCGCCAGCAGCCCCAGCCAGCGGGGGGGGTTGAGCTCCTACGAGCAGTACTTC | CASSPSQRGGLSSYEQYF
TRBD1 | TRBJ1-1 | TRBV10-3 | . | TGTGCCATCAGGGGGACAGGGGCCATGAACACTGAAGCTTTCTTT | CAIRGTGAMNTEAFF
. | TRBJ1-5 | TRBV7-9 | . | TGTGCCAGCAGCGCATATAGCAATCAGCCCCAGCATTTT | CASSAYSNQPQHF
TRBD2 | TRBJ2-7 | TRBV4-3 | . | TGCGCCAGCAGCTACCTTCGACCGGGACTAGCGGGAGAGGACTCCTACGAGCAGTACTTC | CASSYLRPGLAGEDSYEQYF
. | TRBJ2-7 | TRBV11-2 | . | TGTGCCAGCAGCTTTCACTCCTGGGGGACCTACGAGCAGTACTTC | CASSFHSWGTYEQYF
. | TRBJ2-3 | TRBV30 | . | TGTGCCTGGAGTGAGGACGAACAGTATTTT | CAWSEDEQYF
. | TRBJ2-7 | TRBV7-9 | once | TGTGCAGCAGCCCCCATCCGAGGCCTGAGCTCCTACGAGCAGTACTTC | CAAAPIRGLSSYEQYF
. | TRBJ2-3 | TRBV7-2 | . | TGTGCCAGCAGCTTATTTGGAGGGTGGGGCACAGATACGCAGTATTTT | CASSLFGGWGTDTQYF
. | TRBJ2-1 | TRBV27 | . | TGTGCCAGCAGTTTATATGGCAATGAGCAGTTCTTC | CASSLYGNEQFF
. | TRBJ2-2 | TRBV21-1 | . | TGTGCCAGCAGCAAACCCGAAGGTTTCGGGTACACCGGGGAGCTGTTTTTT | CASSKPEGFGYTGELFF
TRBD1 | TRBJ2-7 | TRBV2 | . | TGTGCCAGCAGGACTGACAGGGGGTTAGGCTACGAGCAGTACTTC | CASRTDRGLGYEQYF
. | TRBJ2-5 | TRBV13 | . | TGTGCCAGCAGCACGACTAACCAAGAGACCCAGTACTTC | CASSTTNQETQYF
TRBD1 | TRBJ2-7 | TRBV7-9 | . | TGTGCCAGCAGACAACAGGGGGCGAACTACGAGCAGTACTTC | CASRQQGANYEQYF
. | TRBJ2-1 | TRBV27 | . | TGTGCCAGCAGAGTTGGCGGTAGCTCCTACAATGAGCAGTTCTTC | CASRVGGSSYNEQFF
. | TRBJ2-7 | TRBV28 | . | TGTGCCAGCAGGGGGGGAAGCTCCTACGAGCAGTACTTC | CASRGGSSYEQYF
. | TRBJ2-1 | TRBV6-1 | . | TGTGCCAGCAGCTGGAGACCGGTGATCGATGAGCAGTTCTTC | CASSWRPVIDEQFF